One T cell receptor beta chain is described in this entry. Its target antigen remains unknown. Per-nucleotide qualities are absent, and no much larger clonotype sits a single base away. CDR1 and CDR2 are read off the germline V gene as SQVTM and ANQGSEA. Including the terminal cysteine and phenylalanine, the CDR3 comprises 11 residues. The DNA shown is the 33-base CDR3, in frame from base 1. Here V drops 6 bases and J drops 6 bases, and the junction holds 5 bases not matched to any gene. This sample was included in a study of blood T cell repertoires in COVID-19 (TCRdb year 2020). Broadly, across the study: Collaborator samples came from the United States, Italy and Spain and covered acute and convalescent phases of COVID-19. Samples were obtained from the ongoing ImmuneRACE study (first 160 participants) and from 1,200 or so subjects provided by 6 global collaborators. Subjects who had been exposed to COVID-19, were actively infected with it, or had recovered from it provided the deeply sampled blood TCRbeta repertoires that made up the dataset. A freely available public database, intended as a resource for researchers studying the immune response to SARS-CoV-2, is where the repertoires were released. Nearly every sample came with metadata listing a de-identified subject ID, COVID-19 status, age in years and sex. The prospective study material was composed of cDNA or gDNA derived from T cells, B-cell-depleted T cells, or PBMCs. Where available, HLA class I and class II types were obtained from metadata supplied by the sample provider rather than from assay-based typing.

The collaborating institutions used their own protocols to collect whole blood in K2EDTA tubes. For TCRbeta analysis, collaborators shipped samples as frozen whole blood, isolated PBMCs, or DNA extracted from either of those sample types. The research as a whole found: Clinical and demographic metadata were provided uncurated, with the amount varying by source and participant.

TCRbeta CDR3 regions were amplified from genomic DNA using the immunoSEQ Assay, a bias-controlled multiplex PCR. The authors' analysis ran thus. Nucleated cell counts per sample were estimated from amplification of reference gene primers within the assay. To quantify the absolute abundance of each unique TCRbeta CDR3 rearrangement, sequence reads were collapsed and filtered. For each sample, productive Simpson clonality was calculated by taking the square root of Simpson's diversity index across productive rearrangements. Held by TCRdb, this immuneACCESS table contains in-frame sequences only and omits some clones. Under half of the omission traces to an unresolved V gene where checked; the cause of the rest is unknown. V, J and clone size are those of that table, while D and trimming were read from the DNA. Recorded for this sample are 65,000 to 85,000 clones; about four fifths of them occurred a single time. About 5% of the sample comes from the top ten.

The sequence joins TRBV29-1 to TRBJ2-7, and TRBD2 matches 7 of the central bases. The TCR was taken from a woman of 80 years or more with active or convalescent COVID-19. Material for sequencing was peripheral blood. The CDR3 is CSVHGGGEQYF. The DNA sequence reads TGCAGCGTCCACGGCGGGGGCGAGCAGTACTTC.